Below are 6 T cell receptor beta chains sequenced from a single sample in a study of blood T cells in healthy people across ages. Through a sample-barcoded 5' primer and a J-beta primer mix, a second PCR was run for roughly 6 to 11 cycles. Each CDR3 protein gets one entry after TCRdb re-called the 5' RACE reads with MiXCR. The profile covers 750,000 or so distinct CDR3 sequences, with just under 25% appearing a single time and more than 8% taken by the ten largest. The same data also went into a second study, on T cells of mothers and their children.

Sequenced: blood. These receptors all come from a boy aged 10-17 years in good health.

The V and J genes are TRBV11-3 and TRBJ2-2; the D gene could be TRBD1 or TRBD2 (5 bases each). Germline assignment: CDR1 SGHNT and CDR2 YENEEA. The CDR3 runs 15 residues. V was trimmed by 8 bases and J by 4 bases, leaving 17 bases between them. CDR3 nucleotide sequence: TGTGCCAGCCGTCCCGGGACGAGGAGCACCGGGGAGCTGTTTTTT. This translates into CASRPGTRSTGELFF.

The chain combines TRBV11-2 with TRBJ2-5; 9 bases align to TRBD2. The DNA end favors TRBJ2-1, so the J call may be wrong. Germline V CDR1 and CDR2: SGHAT, FQNNGV. The CDR3 consists of 13 residues. The CDR3 DNA follows: TGTGCCATCAAGGCGGGAGGGGGCAATGAGCAGTTCTTC. This sequence encodes CAIKAGGGNEQFF.

The chain links TRBV5-5 to TRBJ2-7, with D possibly being TRBD1 or TRBD2 (6 bases each). Germline V gene data show CDR1 as SGHKS and CDR2 as YYEKEE (reference sequence). This CDR3 is 15 amino acids long. Trimming took 2 bases from V and 2 from J, leaving 14 bases between them. Written as DNA, the CDR3 is TGTGCCAGCAGCTTCGCCGGGGGCATAACCTACGAGCAGTACTTC. This gives the protein CASSFAGGITYEQYF.

This chain uses TRBV7-2 with TRBJ2-5, with 8 bases identical to TRBD2. TRBJ2-7 explains the end of the DNA better; the J call may be wrong. This CDR3 contains 16 residues. Germline CDR1 reads SGHTA; CDR2 reads FQGNSA. CDR3 sequence (DNA): TGTGCCAGCAGCTTAGCGAGCGGGAGTCTCACCTACGAGCAGTACTTC. Protein product: CASSLASGSLTYEQYF.

The chain joins TRBV4-2 to TRBJ1-2; 9 bases agree with TRBD1. The CDR3 has 17 amino acids. From germline, CDR1 is LGHNA and CDR2 YNFKEQ. Trimming at V came to 2 bases and at J to 10 bases, leaving 17 bases not matched to a gene. The CDR3 nucleotides read TGTGCCAGCAGCCAAACCGGGACAGGGAGAATCGGGGTACACTACACCTTC. Translated: CASSQTGTGRIGVHYTF.

The rearrangement joins TRBV7-8 to TRBJ2-2; 10 bases match TRBD2. J lost 4 bases, V lost 2 bases, and 4 bases had no gene match. Per germline, CDR1 SGHVS and CDR2 FQNEAQ. The CDR3 covers 16 residues. CDR3 in amino acids: CASSLYLAGVTGELFF. The CDR3 DNA reads TGTGCCAGCAGCTTATACCTAGCGGGAGTCACCGGGGAGCTGTTTTTT.